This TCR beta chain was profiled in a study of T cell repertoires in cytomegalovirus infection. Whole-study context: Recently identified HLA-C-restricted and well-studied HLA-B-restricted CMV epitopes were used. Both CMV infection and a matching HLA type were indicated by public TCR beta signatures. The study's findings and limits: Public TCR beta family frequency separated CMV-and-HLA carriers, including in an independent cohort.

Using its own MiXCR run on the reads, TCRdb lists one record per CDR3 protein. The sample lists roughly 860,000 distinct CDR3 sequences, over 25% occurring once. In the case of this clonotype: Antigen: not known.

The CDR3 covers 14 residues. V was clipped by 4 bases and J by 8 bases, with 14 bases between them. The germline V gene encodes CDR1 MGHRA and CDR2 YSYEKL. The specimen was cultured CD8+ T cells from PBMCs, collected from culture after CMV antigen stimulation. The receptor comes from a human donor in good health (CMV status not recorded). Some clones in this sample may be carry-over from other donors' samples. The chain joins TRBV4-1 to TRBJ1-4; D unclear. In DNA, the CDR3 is TGCGCCAGCAGCCTCCGGAATCGGGAGGAAAAACTGTTTTTT. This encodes CASSLRNREEKLFF.